The 21 T cell receptor beta chains reported below all come from one sample, sequenced in a study of CD8+ T cells in alopecia areata (dated by TCRdb to between 2018 and 2020). Cells from mouse cutaneous lymph nodes were pooled, stained for CD4, CD8alpha, NKG2D, NKG2ACE and other markers, and then sorted on a BD Influx. The library was built by means of the immunoSEQ multiplex PCR assay. RNA was extracted from all samples and reverse transcribed into cDNA, which served as template for TCR sequencing. TCRdb provides this immuneACCESS table in a form limited to in-frame rearrangements. Some clones are lacking; in checked studies, under half of them reflect an unresolved V gene, and why the rest are absent is not known. The table gives under 350,000 clones for this sample, with none occurring only once. The top ten hold about 1.2% of the sample. What was sequenced was CD4+ T cells sorted from a lymph node. The receptors derive from a C3H/HeJ mouse with alopecia areata. With respect to MHC, this strain carries the haplotype H2-k.

At least ten counts were recorded for this clone. Germline and genes: mouse. The read falls 4 residues short of the CDR3 end, and the missing part is taken from the germline J gene. The chain employs TRBV17 and TRBJ1-2; D gene unclear. V was pared by 0 bases and J by 0 bases, with 5 bases between. This CDR3 has 14 amino acids. CDR1 and CDR2 (germline): MNHDT, YYDKIL. The CDR3 loop reads CASSRDTANSDYTF. The CDR3 DNA, read in part, is TGTGCTAGCAGTAGAGACACTGCAAACTCC.

This clone has only a few counts. Mouse gene names apply. The CDR3 end falls 4 residues outside the read, so it is completed with the germline J gene. The same CDR3 can be traced to other DNA sequences in this sample. The rearrangement uses TRBV13-3 and TRBJ2-7; TRBD2 might be the D (6 bases). Looked up from germline, CDR1 is NNHDY and CDR2 is SYVADS. The germline V and J ends were trimmed by 2 bases and 3 bases, with 9 bases remaining between them. The CDR3 spans 13 residues. The part of the CDR3 DNA that was read is TGTGCCAGCAGTGACCGGGGGGTCTAT. Translating it yields CASSDRGVY. In full, the CDR3 reads CASSDRGVYEQYF.

In its sample, this clone was seen a few times. Any gene name here is a mouse gene name. The read stops 4 residues short of the end of the CDR3; the missing end is completed from the germline J gene. Additional DNA sequences in this sample encode the identical CDR3. The chain links TRBV19 to TRBJ2-3, with D possibly TRBD1 on 5 matching bases. The CDR3 sequence is 15 residues long. The V end was cut by 1 base, the J end by 0 bases, with 9 bases between. CDR1 is FNHDT, CDR2 SITEND, per germline (reference sequence). Incomplete CDR3 DNA: TGTGCCAGCAGTATACAGGGAGGAAGTGCAGAA. Amino acid sequence: CASSIQGGSAE. The complete CDR3 reads CASSIQGGSAETLYF. Looking up the rest from reference TRBV19 and TRBJ2-3 gives the full variable domain: GGIITQTPKFLIGQEGQKLTLKCQQNFNHDTMYWYRQDSGKGLRLIYYSITENDLQKGDLSEGYDASREKKSSFSLTVTSAQKNEMAVFLCASSIQGGSAETLYFGSGTRLTVL.

As concerns this clone: The gene names given are mouse names. The CDR3 extends 4 residues past the end of the read, so its final part is completed from the germline J gene. Other DNA sequences in the same sample also yield this CDR3. The V and J genes are TRBV13-1 and TRBJ2-3; TRBD2 matches 8 bases. The CDR3 is made up of 16 amino acids. The V gene end was trimmed by 0 bases and the J gene end by 0 bases; junction bases not matched to a gene: 3. Germline lookup yields CDR1 NSHNY and CDR2 SYGAGN. The DNA read from the CDR3 is TGTGCCAGCAGTGATGTCACTGGGGGTAGTGCAGAA. Translated, it gives CASSDVTGGSAE. The CDR3, in full, reads CASSDVTGGSAETLYF.

Concerning this clone: Gene names refer to mouse genes. Read coverage stops 4 residues before the CDR3 terminus; the germline J gene supplies the remainder. This CDR3 is also generated by other DNA sequences in the sample. The chain uses TRBV1 and TRBJ2-2, with D maybe TRBD1 (6 bases). Germline CDR1 reads NSQYPW; CDR2 reads LRSPGD (reference sequence). The CDR3 is 16 amino acids. Trimming removed 0 bases from V and 1 base from J, with 9 bases in between. The CDR3 sequence is CTCSADRRGNTGQLYF. The DNA read from the CDR3 is TGCACCTGCAGTGCAGACCGCAGGGGAAACACCGGG. The full variable domain, its missing parts supplied by reference TRBV1 and TRBJ2-2, is VTLLEQNPRWRLVPRGQAVNLRCILKNSQYPWMSWYQQDLQKQLQWLFTLRSPGDKEVKSLPGADYLATRVTDTELRLQVANMSQGRTLYCTCSADRRGNTGQLYFGEGSKLTVL.

Concerning this clone: Gene names denote mouse genes. With the read ending 4 residues before the CDR3 end, the germline J gene is used to fill in that end. The J gene is TRBJ2-1, the V gene TRBV5; 10 nucleotides agree with TRBD2. This CDR3 spans 15 amino acids. Losses at the gene ends were 1 base for V and 3 bases for J; bases not matched to a gene: 0. Germline loops: CDR1 LGHNA, CDR2 YNLKQL (reference sequence). CDR3 region: CASSQAGGAYAEQFF. CDR3 DNA, as far as it was read: TGTGCCAGCAGCCAAGCTGGGGGGGCCTATGCT.

In its sample, this clone was seen a few times. Gene names and germline refer to mouse. Read coverage stops 4 residues before the CDR3 terminus; the germline J gene supplies the remainder. J is TRBJ2-1 and V is TRBV19; 8 bases are shared with TRBD2. The V gene's germline CDR1 is FNHDT and CDR2 SITEND (reference sequence). The CDR3 totals 15 residues. CDR3 sequence: CASSMRGGLRAEQFF. The part of the CDR3 DNA that was read is TGTGCCAGCAGTATGCGGGGGGGGCTGAGGGCT.

The sample holds many counts of this clone. Gene names denote mouse genes. The read is 4 residues too short to cover the CDR3 end, so that end is filled in from the germline J gene. J is TRBJ1-2 and V is TRBV12-1; maybe TRBD1 (6 bases). The CDR3 length is 16 residues. V was pared by 2 bases and J by 0 bases, with 15 bases between. Germline CDR1 reads SGHSN; CDR2 reads HYEKVE. The CDR3 protein is CASSPSSGTSNSDYTF. The CDR3 DNA, read in part, is TGTGCCAGCTCTCCCTCCTCCGGGACATCAAACTCC.

This clone has just a few counts. The gene symbols are mouse symbols. CDR3 amino acids: CASSILDRESYEQYF. The sequenced CDR3 bases are TGTGCCAGCAGTATATTGGACAGGGAGTCCTAT. J is TRBJ2-7 and V is TRBV19, with 8 bases that match TRBD1. The read ends 4 residues before the CDR3 terminus; that terminus is restored from the germline J gene. The CDR3 has 15 residues. Trimming cost V 1 base and J 1 base; bases outside gene matches: 4. Looked up from germline, CDR1 is FNHDT and CDR2 is SITEND (reference sequence).

This clone was recorded a few times. The gene names here belong to mouse. With the read ending 4 residues before the CDR3 end, the germline J gene is used to fill in that end. Other DNA sequences in the same sample also yield this CDR3. V gene TRBV19 combines with J gene TRBJ2-1; the D gene is possibly TRBD1 (5 bases). Trimming stripped 0 bases from V and 1 base from J, with 8 bases between. The CDR3 totals 15 residues. Germline-derived CDR1 and CDR2 are FNHDT and SITEND (reference sequence). CDR3 amino acids: CASSIDGQNYAEQFF. Incomplete CDR3 DNA: TGTGCCAGCAGTATAGACGGACAAAACTATGCT.

This clone has only a few counts. Germline and genes: mouse. The read ends 4 residues before the CDR3 terminus; that terminus is restored from the germline J gene. The chain links TRBV19 to TRBJ2-5, with D tentatively TRBD1 (6 bases). Trimming removed 2 bases from V and 3 bases from J, with 13 bases in between. The V gene's germline CDR1 is FNHDT and CDR2 SITEND (reference sequence). The CDR3 length is 15 residues. The part of the CDR3 DNA that was read is TGTGCCAGCAGTATCCTCCGAGGACAGCAAGAC. Translating gives CASSILRGQQD. The whole CDR3 reads CASSILRGQQDTQYF.

This clone showed up just a few times. Genes and germline are mouse. The DNA ends 4 residues before the CDR3 does, and the rest of the CDR3 is filled in from the germline J gene. V gene TRBV13-1 combines with J gene TRBJ1-2; the D gene is possibly TRBD1 (5 bases). From germline, CDR1 is NSHNY and CDR2 SYGAGN. The CDR3 contains 14 residues. The V end lost 1 base, the J end lost 4 bases, and 11 bases lay between the germline ends. Partial CDR3 DNA: TGTGCCAGCAGTGATAACAGGAGGTTCTCC. It specifies CASSDNRRFS. The whole CDR3 is CASSDNRRFSDYTF.

This clone was counted a few times. The gene symbols are mouse symbols. The CDR3 is cut off 4 residues early in the read; its end comes from the germline J gene. The same CDR3 arises from other DNA sequences in this sample as well. The rearrangement joins TRBV5 to TRBJ2-3; D uncertain. The V and J ends lost 0 bases and 0 bases respectively, with 10 bases between them. The length of the CDR3 is 16 residues. Germline assignment: CDR1 LGHNA and CDR2 YNLKQL (reference sequence). CDR3 residues: CASSQDGGSSAETLYF. CDR3 DNA (partial): TGTGCCAGCAGCCAAGATGGAGGGTCTAGTGCAGAA.

In regard to this clone: Each gene name is a mouse one. The covered CDR3 bases are TGTGCCAGCAGTATAGGGAGGACAGGGGGCTAT. It yields the protein CASSIGRTGGY. The whole CDR3 protein is CASSIGRTGGYEQYF. The V gene is TRBV19, the J gene TRBJ2-7; 10 positions agree with TRBD1. The read halts 4 residues ahead of the CDR3 end, with the missing end drawn from the germline J gene. The CDR3 runs 15 residues. The V gene's germline CDR1 is FNHDT and CDR2 SITEND (reference sequence). V lost 0 bases and J lost 3; bases outside the gene matches: 3. Full variable domain (remainder filled in from reference TRBV19 and TRBJ2-7): GGIITQTPKFLIGQEGQKLTLKCQQNFNHDTMYWYRQDSGKGLRLIYYSITENDLQKGDLSEGYDASREKKSSFSLTVTSAQKNEMAVFLCASSIGRTGGYEQYFGPGTRLTVL.

The table lists this clone with a few counts. Gene names refer to mouse genes. This CDR3 reads CAWSQGQGDEQYF. Partial CDR3 DNA: TGTGCCTGGAGTCAGGGACAGGGGGAT. The chain employs TRBV31 and TRBJ2-7, with TRBD1 identical over 11 bases. Read coverage stops 4 residues before the CDR3 terminus; the germline J gene supplies the remainder. CDR3 length equals 13 residues. Looked up from germline, CDR1 is GKSSPN and CDR2 is SITVG.

As concerns this clone: Germline and genes here are mouse. The read ends 4 residues before the CDR3 terminus; that terminus is restored from the germline J gene. This chain connects TRBV13-3 to TRBJ2-2, with TRBD1 matching over 10 bases. Trimming took 0 bases from V and 1 from J; bases not matched to a gene: 0. This CDR3 is 16 amino acids long. Germline CDR1 and CDR2: NNHDY and SYVADS. The chain's CDR3 is CASSDGDRGNTGQLYF. CDR3 DNA, as far as it was read: TGTGCCAGCAGTGATGGGGACAGGGGAAACACCGGG. The entire variable domain, with the rest obtained from reference TRBV13-3 and TRBJ2-2, is as follows: EAAVTQSPRSKVAVTGGKVTLSCHQTNNHDYMYWYRQDTGHGLRLIHYSYVADSTEKGDIPDGYKASRPSQENFSLILELASLSQTAVYFCASSDGDRGNTGQLYFGEGSKLTVL.

Points on this clone: Mouse gene names apply. The CDR3 goes on 4 residues after the read ends, and that part is filled in from the germline J gene. The J gene is TRBJ1-1, the V gene TRBV13-1; a weak D match, TRBD1 (5 bases). The germline CDR1 and CDR2 sequences are NSHNY and SYGAGN. CDR3 length: 13 residues. The V gene lost 1 base and the J gene lost 4 bases, with 8 bases spanning the gap. CDR3 DNA (partial): TGTGCCAGCAGTGATCGCAGGGTCACA. Translating gives CASSDRRVT. The full CDR3 sequence reads CASSDRRVTEVFF.

Worth noting for this clone: Germline and genes: mouse. The observed sequence ends 4 residues before the CDR3 terminus, with the missing tail filled in from the germline J gene. The chain joins TRBV17 to TRBJ1-1; perhaps TRBD1 as D (5 bases). The germline V gene has CDR1 MNHDT and CDR2 YYDKIL. Trimming removed 1 base from V and 1 base from J, with 10 bases in between. The CDR3 extends over 15 amino acids. The DNA read from the CDR3 is TGTGCTAGCAGTAGAGGGGAGAGGGGAAACACA. Amino acids: CASSRGERGNT. In full, the CDR3 reads CASSRGERGNTEVFF.

This clone was seen more than once but under ten times. Gene names refer to mouse genes. The CDR3 end lies 3 residues beyond the end of the read and is filled in from the germline J gene. The V and J genes are TRBV13-1 and TRBJ1-6; 12 bases match TRBD1. TRBJ1-6 is designated an ORF whose function remains uncertain. J lost 7 bases, V lost 5 bases, and 4 bases had no gene match. Germline V gives CDR1 NSHNY, CDR2 SYGAGN. The CDR3 covers 15 residues. The CDR3 here is CASRGTGGMNSPLYF. Incomplete CDR3 DNA: TGTGCCAGCAGGGGGACAGGGGGCATGAATTCGCCC.

With respect to this clone: Mouse gene names apply. The sequenced fragment ends 4 residues before the CDR3 boundary, so the rest is inferred from the germline J gene. The chain employs TRBV13-2 and TRBJ2-3, with 10 bases matching TRBD1. This CDR3 has 17 amino acids. Germline CDR1 NNHNN, CDR2 SYGAGS (reference sequence). V lost 3 bases and J lost 0; bases outside the gene matches: 7. The CDR3 region is CASGAPGQGPSAETLYF. Partial CDR3 DNA: TGTGCCAGCGGTGCCCCGGGACAGGGGCCTAGTGCAGAA.

This clone was seen a few times. All gene names here are mouse names. The DNA ends 4 residues before the CDR3 does, and the rest of the CDR3 is filled in from the germline J gene. The chain employs TRBV5 and TRBJ2-5, with TRBD1 matching 10 bases. The V gene's germline CDR1 is LGHNA and CDR2 YNLKQL (reference sequence). The CDR3 has 17 residues. V was clipped by 3 bases and J by 2 bases; unmatched bases: 8. The sequenced part of the CDR3 DNA is TGTGCCAGCAGCCAGGACAGGGGGTCAGGTGGCCAAGAC. It specifies CASSQDRGSGGQD. The entire CDR3 protein is CASSQDRGSGGQDTQYF.